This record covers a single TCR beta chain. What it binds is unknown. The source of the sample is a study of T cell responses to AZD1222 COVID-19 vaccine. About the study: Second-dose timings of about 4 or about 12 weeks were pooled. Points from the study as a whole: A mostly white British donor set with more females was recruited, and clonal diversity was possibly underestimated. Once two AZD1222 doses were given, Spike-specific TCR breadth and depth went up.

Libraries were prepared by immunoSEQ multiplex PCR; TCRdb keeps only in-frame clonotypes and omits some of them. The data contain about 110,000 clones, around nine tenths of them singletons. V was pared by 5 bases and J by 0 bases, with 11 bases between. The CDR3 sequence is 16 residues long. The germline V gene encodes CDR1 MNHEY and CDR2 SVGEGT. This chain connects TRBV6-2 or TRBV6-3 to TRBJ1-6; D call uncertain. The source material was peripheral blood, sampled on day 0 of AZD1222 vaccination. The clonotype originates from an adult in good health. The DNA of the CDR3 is TGTGCCAGCAGTAACGGACCGAGCTCCTATAATTCACCCCTCCACTTT. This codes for CASSNGPSSYNSPLHF.